Sequencing of this T cell receptor beta chain was carried out in a study of vaccination effects on CD4 cells after COVID-19. With the ViraFEST assay, the study expanded antigen-specific CD4+ T cells using viral peptide pools, then sequenced them. Culturing for more than 9 days preceded CD4+ T cell isolation. It was two doses of either the BNT162b2 or mRNA-1273 vaccine that participants received. Vaccinated recipients, who were negative for nucleocapsid antibodies, had no history of SARS-CoV-2 infection. IL-2 medium supplanted half the medium on days 3 and 7. V lost 3 bases to trimming and J lost 4 bases, with 16 bases between them. Germline CDR1 is SGHTA and CDR2 is FQGTGA. The CDR3 spans 16 residues. Using immunoSEQ multiplex PCR, the repertoire was profiled, and TCRdb retains in-frame clones only, with some absent. The data contain some 15,000 clones, roughly 70% of them seen just once; the ten biggest clones take up more than 20%.

Points on this clone: Its target is not known.

This material consisted of CD4+ T cells from PBMCs cultured with HCoV-NL63 spike peptides, taken after COVID-19 vaccination. This receptor was taken from a human donor who received a COVID-19 vaccine. This chain links TRBV7-3 with TRBJ2-1; D is perhaps TRBD2 (5 bases). CDR3: CASSFSSSGRYNEQFF. DNA for the CDR3: TGTGCCAGCAGCTTTTCTAGCAGTGGTCGGTACAATGAGCAGTTCTTC.